One and the same sample provided the 20 T cell receptor beta chains below, sequenced in a study of Ad26.COV2.S vaccination and SARS-CoV-2 variants. The repertoire was sequenced with immunoSEQ multiplex PCR; TCRdb's copy has only in-frame clones and lacks some. The sample yields about 350,000 clones, around 84% seen once. Treatment given: about 20 received Ad26.COV2.S at low or high dose, single or two shots; roughly five received placebo; per-sample allocation not given. Repertoires come from day 63 after the first vaccine or placebo injection. The sample was peripheral blood, taken in a trial of Ad26.COV2.S vaccine versus placebo. Source of these receptors: a person between 18 and 65 years old who received the Ad26.COV2.S COVID-19 vaccine or a placebo.

This chain joins TRBV19 and TRBJ2-5, with TRBD2 identical over 15 bases. Germline V gene lookup returns CDR1 LNHDA and CDR2 SQIVND (reference sequence). CDR3 length: 16 amino acids. Trimming cost V 6 bases and J 4 bases; bases outside gene matches: 6. The CDR3 nucleotides are TGTGCCAGTAGGTCCGGGGGACTAGCGGGAGGAGAGACCCAGTACTTC. This translates into CASRSGGLAGGETQYF.

The chain joins TRBV24-1 to TRBJ2-3; a weak D match, TRBD1 (5 bases). Germline CDR1 reads KGHDR; CDR2 reads SFDVKD. This CDR3 contains 16 residues. With 0 bases removed from V and 3 bases from J, the gap between germline ends came to 12 bases. CDR3 in amino acids: CATSDLEGAITDTQYF. Here the CDR3 DNA reads TGTGCCACCAGTGATTTGGAAGGGGCAATAACAGATACGCAGTATTTT.

The chain employs TRBV19 and TRBJ2-1; the D is unclear. Trimming took 3 bases from V and 0 from J, leaving 9 bases between them. The V gene's germline CDR1 is LNHDA and CDR2 SQIVND (reference sequence). The CDR3 runs to 15 residues. The CDR3 region has the DNA TGTGCCAGTAGTATTATGGCTGACTCCTACAATGAGCAGTTCTTC. Its translation: CASSIMADSYNEQFF.

The chain carries TRBV3-1 (or the pseudogene TRBV3-2) and TRBJ1-1; perhaps TRBD1 as D (6 bases). Germline V gene lookup returns CDR1 LGHDT and CDR2 YNNKEL (reference sequence). Trimming removed 4 bases at V and 6 bases at J, with 15 bases between. This CDR3 has 14 amino acids. The CDR3 here is CASSPGKQGPEAFF. The CDR3 nucleotides are TGTGCCAGCAGCCCGGGAAAACAGGGCCCTGAAGCTTTCTTT.

This chain links TRBV10-3 with TRBJ2-7, with D perhaps TRBD2 (6 bases). This CDR3 has 16 amino acids. Germline V lookup: CDR1 ENHRY, CDR2 SYGVKD. The germline V and J ends were trimmed by 7 bases and 3 bases, with 22 bases remaining between them. CDR3 nucleotide sequence: TGTGCCATCAAAGGGGACCGAGCAGGGAGGTACTACGAGCAGTACTTC. This gives the protein CAIKGDRAGRYYEQYF.

The rearrangement uses TRBV6-2 or TRBV6-3 and TRBJ2-1, with 13 bases fitting TRBD2. Germline V lookup: CDR1 MNHEY, CDR2 SVGEGT. The trim removed 0 bases at V and 4 bases at J, leaving 6 bases unmatched. The CDR3 runs to 18 residues. As DNA, the CDR3 is TGTGCCAGCAGTTACTCTAGAACTAGCGGGAGGGAATACAATGAGCAGTTCTTC. Translated, it gives CASSYSRTSGREYNEQFF.

The chain recombines TRBV11-2 with TRBJ2-6, with 7 bases matching TRBD2. In germline, CDR1 is SGHAT, CDR2 FQNNGV. The CDR3 is made up of 16 amino acids. Germline trimming cut 5 bases from V and 0 bases from J; bases unmatched to any gene: 4. The CDR3 is CASSPGGNSGANVLTF. CDR3 coding DNA: TGTGCCAGCAGCCCCGGGGGGAACTCTGGGGCCAACGTCCTGACTTTC.

V gene TRBV30 combines with J gene TRBJ2-3, with 13 nucleotides matching TRBD2. This CDR3 comprises 17 residues. Germline loops: CDR1 GTSNPN, CDR2 SVGIG (reference sequence). V lost 0 bases and J lost 2; bases outside the gene matches: 5. The CDR3 DNA sequence: TGTGCCTGGAGTGTGGGACTAGCGGGGCCCGCCACAGATACGCAGTATTTT. Protein product: CAWSVGLAGPATDTQYF.

The V gene is TRBV15, the J gene TRBJ1-5; D unresolved. V lost 1 base and J lost 7, with 8 bases in between. Germline CDR1 reads LNHNV; CDR2 reads YYDKDF (reference sequence). This CDR3 has 13 residues. CDR3 bases: TGTGCCACCAGCAGAGTGCCCGGCCAGCCCCAGCATTTT. Its translation is CATSRVPGQPQHF.

The chain recombines TRBV27 with TRBJ2-4; no clear D. V was pared by 3 bases and J by 0 bases, with 12 bases between. The CDR3 extends over 16 amino acids. Germline lookup yields CDR1 MNHEY and CDR2 SMNVEV (reference sequence). The CDR3 loop is CASSFSGSLAKNIQYF. The DNA of the CDR3 is TGTGCCAGCAGTTTTTCCGGGTCCCTAGCCAAAAACATTCAGTACTTC.

The V and J genes are TRBV24-1 and TRBJ2-7; possible D gene TRBD2, 6 bases. The germline V gene encodes CDR1 KGHDR and CDR2 SFDVKD. V lost 6 bases to trimming and J lost 6 bases, with 29 bases between them. The CDR3 is made up of 18 amino acids. CDR3: CATSSPCKSTVSGGEQYF. CDR3 in DNA: TGTGCCACCAGTTCCCCATGCAAATCTACGGTCTCCGGGGGCGAGCAGTACTTC.

The chain uses TRBV5-1 and TRBJ1-3, with 8 bases identical to TRBD1. This CDR3 spans 16 amino acids. Germline V CDR1 and CDR2: SGHRS, YFSETQ. With V trimmed by 4 bases and J by 0 bases, 6 bases remained unmatched. The DNA for the CDR3 is TGCGCCAGCAGCCCGTCCAGGGGGCTCTCTGGAAACACCATATATTTT. It yields the protein CASSPSRGLSGNTIYF.

The J gene is TRBJ2-7, the V gene TRBV18, with TRBD1 matching 9 bases. Trimming at V came to 2 bases and at J to 1 base, leaving 3 bases not matched to a gene. Germline CDR1 is KGHSH and CDR2 is LQKENI. CDR3 length equals 15 residues. The CDR3 nucleotides are TGTGCCAGCTCACCAGGACAGGGGTTTTCCTACGAGCAGTACTTC. This translates into CASSPGQGFSYEQYF.

This chain connects TRBV10-2 to TRBJ2-5, with 7 bases lining up with TRBD2. Germline CDR1 is WSHSY and CDR2 is SAAADI. The CDR3 contains 15 residues. V was pared by 4 bases and J by 1 base, with 6 bases of the junction left unmatched. The CDR3 DNA sequence: TGCGCCAGCAGTGTGACTAGCATAATCCAAGAGACCCAGTACTTC. Its translation is CASSVTSIIQETQYF.

The J gene is TRBJ1-5, the V gene TRBV6-2 or TRBV6-3, with D unresolved. With 0 bases removed from V and 0 bases from J, the gap between germline ends came to 3 bases. Germline V CDR1 and CDR2: MNHEY, SVGEGT. The CDR3 runs to 14 residues. CDR3 bases: TGTGCCAGCAGTTACTCTTATAGCAATCAGCCCCAGCATTTT. Amino acid sequence: CASSYSYSNQPQHF.

This chain links TRBV28 with TRBJ2-1, with 7 bases that match TRBD2. Germline values: CDR1 MDHEN, CDR2 SYDVKM. Germline trimming cut 6 bases from V and 7 bases from J; bases unmatched to any gene: 3. The CDR3 runs 12 residues. The CDR3 coding sequence is TGTGCCAGCAGCCCCGGGGGGAATGAGCAGTTCTTC. Its protein is CASSPGGNEQFF. Full variable domain (remainder filled in from reference TRBV28 and TRBJ2-1): DVKVTQSSRYLVKRTGEKVFLECVQDMDHENMFWYRQDPGLGLRLIYFSYDVKMKEKGDIPEGYSVSREKKERFSLILESASTNQTSMYLCASSPGGNEQFFGPGTRLTVL.

The chain employs TRBV6-5 and TRBJ2-7; D is uncertain. Trimming left V 5 bases short and J 3 bases short, with 11 bases between. This CDR3 has 13 residues. In germline, CDR1 is MNHEY, CDR2 SVGAGI. CDR3 in amino acids: CASSLRRVYEQYF. In nucleotides, the CDR3 is TGTGCCAGCAGTCTCCGTAGGGTCTACGAGCAGTACTTC.

The chain uses TRBV5-1 and TRBJ2-1, with no clear D. Germline CDR1 SGHRS, CDR2 YFSETQ. The CDR3 spans 16 residues. V lost 4 bases and J 3 bases, leaving 17 bases between the germline ends. In DNA form, the CDR3 reads TGCGCCAGCAGCCCCATCTCGCCCGAACACTACAATGAGCAGTTCTTC. Translated: CASSPISPEHYNEQFF.

The CDR3 DNA is TGTGCCAGCACAAAGGGAGGGGGCAATGAGCAGTTCTTC. It specifies CASTKGGGNEQFF. This sequence joins TRBV25-1 and TRBJ2-1, with a tentative D call TRBD2 (7 bases). The CDR3 has 13 amino acids. Germline V lookup: CDR1 MGHDK, CDR2 SYGVNS. Trimming removed 7 bases at V and 6 bases at J, with 13 bases between.

V is TRBV2 and J is TRBJ2-1; tentatively, D is TRBD2 (5 bases). This CDR3 region has 17 residues. Germline-derived CDR1 and CDR2 are SNHLY and FYNNEI. V shed 0 bases and J shed 2 bases, with 14 bases lying between them. The CDR3 reads CASSEAHRPGTYNEQFF. In DNA, the CDR3 is TGTGCCAGCAGTGAAGCGCATCGCCCCGGGACCTACAATGAGCAGTTCTTC. Using reference TRBV2 and TRBJ2-1 for the parts outside the CDR3, the full variable domain is EPEVTQTPSHQVTQMGQEVILRCVPISNHLYFYWYRQILGQKVEFLVSFYNNEISEKSEIFDDQFSVERPDGSNFTLKIRSTKLEDSAMYFCASSEAHRPGTYNEQFFGPGTRLTVL.